Following are 24 T cell receptor beta chains from one sample sequenced in a study of T-cell reconstitution after alpha-beta-depleted transplantation in children. Preparation of the TCRbeta library was carried out with unique molecular identifiers. One entry per CDR3 protein results from TCRdb running MiXCR on the PCR reads. This table holds about 980,000 distinct CDR3 sequences, roughly 29% found once. The starting material was PBMCs, mostly from graft donor cells, obtained 360 days after TCRalphabeta/CD19-depleted stem cell transplant. The source of these receptors is a boy younger than two who had a stem cell transplant for SCID, so the T cells may come from the graft donor.

This clonotype showed up just a few times. This chain uses TRBV7-2 with TRBJ2-1, with TRBD2 matching 13 bases. CDR1 is SGHTA and CDR2 is FQGNSA in the germline V gene. The CDR3 length is 15 residues. J gave up 10 bases and V 3 bases, and 6 bases lay outside the gene matches. The CDR3 bases are TGTGCCAGCAGCTTTACTAGCGGGGGGGCAGAGGAGCAGTTCTTC. Its protein is CASSFTSGGAEEQFF.

In this sample, this clonotype turned up a few times. The chain couples TRBV20-1 to TRBJ2-7; tentative D call: TRBD1 (5 bases). CDR3 length equals 15 residues. Germline assignment: CDR1 DFQATT and CDR2 SNEGSKA (reference sequence). The V end was cut by 1 base, the J end by 0 bases, with 13 bases between. CDR3: CSARVWPGNSYEQYF. DNA for the CDR3: TGCAGTGCTAGAGTGTGGCCAGGGAACTCCTACGAGCAGTACTTC.

This sequence joins TRBV6-2 or TRBV6-3 and TRBJ1-5, with D possibly being TRBD1 (5 bases). The germline CDR1 and CDR2 sequences are MNHEY and SVGEGT. V was trimmed by 2 bases and J by 5 bases, leaving 10 bases between them. This CDR3 comprises 14 residues. The CDR3 nucleotides are TGTGCCAGCAGTTACGGGGCAGTCTATCAGCCCCAGCATTTT. This translates into CASSYGAVYQPQHF.

J is TRBJ2-7 and V is TRBV12-3 or TRBV12-4; 7 nucleotides agree with TRBD2. J gave up 7 bases and V 5 bases, and 8 bases lay outside the gene matches. The CDR3 sequence is 13 residues long. The CDR3 nucleotides read TGTGCCAGCAGTCAGCGACTAGCTTGGGAGCAGTACTTC. Translating gives CASSQRLAWEQYF.

This clonotype was seen a handful of times. The rearrangement uses TRBV12-3 or TRBV12-4 and TRBJ1-4; TRBD1 might be the D (5 bases). Trimming removed 6 bases from V and 1 base from J, with 21 bases in between. There are 18 residues in the CDR3. The CDR3 DNA reads TGTGCCAGCAGACGCCGGTCGAAGGGGCAGGGAACTAATGAAAAACTGTTTTTT. Protein: CASRRRSKGQGTNEKLFF.

This clonotype came up a few times. The V and J genes are TRBV27 and TRBJ2-1; 12 nucleotides match TRBD2. The junction had 1 base not matched to a gene; V was cut back by 0 bases and J by 4 bases. The CDR3 sequence is 16 residues long. Germline V gene sequence: CDR1 MNHEY, CDR2 SMNVEV (reference sequence). The CDR3 sequence: CASSLSLAGGYNEQFF. The CDR3 region has the DNA TGTGCCAGCAGTTTATCGCTAGCGGGGGGGTACAATGAGCAGTTCTTC.

The sample holds a few counts of this clonotype. Germline and junction disagree at one end, which may indicate a read error. The V call is TRBV5-1, the J call TRBJ2-5; 8 bases match TRBD1. CDR1 and CDR2 from the germline V gene are SGHRS and YFSETQ. The CDR3 has 12 amino acids. The CDR3 protein is CASSFEPTGVFF. The CDR3 DNA reads TGCGCCAGCAGCTTCGAACCGACAGGGGTCTTCTTC.

The CDR3 here is CSARRAGEINEQFF. The CDR3 DNA reads TGCAGTGCTAGAAGAGCGGGGGAGATCAATGAGCAGTTCTTC. The V and J genes are TRBV20-1 and TRBJ2-1; 8 bases line up with TRBD2. Germline V gene sequence: CDR1 DFQATT, CDR2 SNEGSKA (reference sequence). With 2 bases clipped from V and 6 bases from J, the junction kept 6 bases outside the gene matches. This CDR3 contains 14 residues.

The J gene is TRBJ1-4, the V gene TRBV7-9; D unclear. The CDR3 extends over 12 amino acids. Per germline, CDR1 SEHNR and CDR2 FQNEAQ (reference sequence). V was shortened by 5 bases and J by 8 bases, with 9 bases between the two germline ends. In DNA, the CDR3 is TGTGCCAGCAGCCGGATTGGCGAAAAACTGTTTTTT. Its translation: CASSRIGEKLFF.

The rearrangement joins TRBV12-3 or TRBV12-4 to TRBJ1-1, with D tentatively TRBD1 (6 bases). V gave up 2 bases and J gave up 1 base, with 14 bases separating them. The CDR3 has 16 amino acids. For the CDR3, the DNA is TGTGCCAGCAGTTTAACAGGGAGATTGAGGAACACTGAAGCTTTCTTT. Translated, it gives CASSLTGRLRNTEAFF.

The sample holds many counts of this clonotype. The chain has TRBV5-1 and TRBJ2-6; D is unresolved. Trimming took off 2 bases at V and 4 bases at J, with 7 bases between the two ends. The CDR3 is 14 amino acids. CDR1 is SGHRS, CDR2 YFSETQ, per germline. CDR3 DNA: TGCGCCAGCAGCTTTACCGCCGGGGCCAACGTCCTGACTTTC. Amino acids: CASSFTAGANVLTF. The entire variable domain, with the rest obtained from reference TRBV5-1 and TRBJ2-6, is as follows: KAGVTQTPRYLIKTRGQQVTLSCSPISGHRSVSWYQQTPGQGLQFLFEYFSETQRNKGNFPGRFSGRQFSNSRSEMNVSTLELGDSALYLCASSFTAGANVLTFGAGSRLTVL.

The sample holds a few counts of this clonotype. A junction boundary mismatches the germline segment, possibly from a read error. The chain links TRBV20-1 to TRBJ2-5; TRBD1 might be the D (6 bases). The CDR3 runs 13 residues. Germline loops: CDR1 DFQATT, CDR2 SNEGSKA (reference sequence). Here the CDR3 reads CSARDQGVRTADF. The DNA for the CDR3 is TGCAGTGCTAGAGATCAAGGGGTCCGGACAGCGGACTTC.

There are a few counts of this clonotype. The chain uses TRBV12-3 or TRBV12-4 and TRBJ2-5; no clear D. This CDR3 region has 16 residues. Trimming cost V 5 bases and J 0 bases, with 16 bases left between them. The CDR3 coding sequence is TGTGCCAGCAGTAGTACCACTGGACGGTACCAAGAGACCCAGTACTTC. Translating gives CASSSTTGRYQETQYF.

This clonotype was counted many times. The V gene is TRBV7-3, the J gene TRBJ2-1; 8 positions agree with TRBD1. Per germline, CDR1 SGHTA and CDR2 FQGTGA. The CDR3 loop spans 15 amino acids. J was trimmed by 2 bases and V by 3 bases; bases with no gene match: 3. The CDR3 region is CASSLGRGPYNEQFF. CDR3 DNA sequence: TGTGCCAGCAGCTTGGGCAGGGGGCCCTACAATGAGCAGTTCTTC.

This clonotype was detected many times. The chain couples TRBV28 to TRBJ2-7; D not certain. The CDR3 totals 11 residues. Trimming removed 7 bases at V and 2 bases at J, with 6 bases between. Germline CDR1 is MDHEN and CDR2 is SYDVKM. The CDR3 here is CASTSTYEQYF. Written as DNA, the CDR3 is TGTGCCAGCACTTCAACCTACGAGCAGTACTTC.

In its sample, this clonotype was seen a few times. The chain combines TRBV7-3 with TRBJ2-3, with 7 bases aligning to TRBD1. The germline V gene has CDR1 SGHTA and CDR2 FQGTGA. V trimming: 5 bases; J trimming: 3 bases; junction bases outside the gene matches: 8. This CDR3 comprises 15 residues. The CDR3 loop is CASSRVGGATDTQYF. The CDR3 DNA sequence: TGTGCCAGCAGCCGGGTAGGGGGCGCAACAGATACGCAGTATTTT.

The chain joins TRBV18 to TRBJ2-3; TRBD2 matches 10 bases. Germline CDR1 and CDR2: KGHSH and LQKENI. CDR3 length: 16 residues. Germline trimming cut 0 bases from V and 4 bases from J; bases unmatched to any gene: 4. The CDR3 sequence: CASSPPSGGAADTQYF. The CDR3 nucleotides are TGTGCCAGCTCACCACCGAGCGGGGGGGCGGCAGATACGCAGTATTTT.

V and J are TRBV6-1 and TRBJ2-1, with 11 bases aligning to TRBD2. Germline V gives CDR1 MNHNS, CDR2 SASEGT. V trimming: 6 bases; J trimming: 7 bases; junction bases outside the gene matches: 8. The CDR3 is 15 residues long. The CDR3 sequence: CASRGPGLAVNEQFF. The CDR3 coding sequence is TGTGCCAGCAGGGGCCCGGGACTAGCGGTTAATGAGCAGTTCTTC.

The chain is built from TRBV29-1 and TRBJ2-1; D is unresolved. The germline gives CDR1 SQVTM, CDR2 ANQGSEA. V was clipped by 2 bases and J by 2 bases, with 16 bases between them. CDR3 size: 16 residues. The CDR3 DNA is TGCAGCGTTGAAAGATCCCTGGCTAGAACCTACAATGAGCAGTTCTTC. Protein sequence: CSVERSLARTYNEQFF.

This sequence joins TRBV7-3 and TRBJ2-1; D is uncertain. This CDR3 is 19 amino acids long. CDR1 SGHTA and CDR2 FQGTGA come from the germline V gene. The V end was cut by 0 bases, the J end by 0 bases, with 18 bases between. The CDR3 region is CASSLTNLAVMSSYNEQFF. The CDR3 region has the DNA TGTGCCAGCAGCTTAACGAATCTCGCGGTGATGAGCTCCTACAATGAGCAGTTCTTC.

This chain connects TRBV2 to TRBJ1-2, with TRBD1 identical over 8 bases. The CDR3 is made up of 14 amino acids. Unmatched junction bases numbered 13, after V lost 7 bases and J lost 9 bases. Germline CDR1 is SNHLY and CDR2 is FYNNEI. As DNA, the CDR3 is TGTGCCAGCACTGAGACAGGGGTATATGGGAGCTACACCTTC. It codes for CASTETGVYGSYTF.

V gene TRBV14 combines with J gene TRBJ2-3; perhaps TRBD1 as D (5 bases). Germline CDR1 is SGHDN and CDR2 is FVKESK. Trimming stripped 0 bases from V and 5 bases from J, with 15 bases between. This CDR3 has 16 residues. The CDR3 coding sequence is TGTGCCAGCAGCCAAGATAAGGGCCAGGGTATAGATACGCAGTATTTT. It translates to CASSQDKGQGIDTQYF.

At least ten counts were recorded for this clonotype. The gene calls are TRBV6-5 and TRBJ1-1; D gene uncertain. The CDR3 loop spans 13 amino acids. Germline V gene lookup returns CDR1 MNHEY and CDR2 SVGAGI. The V gene lost 1 base and the J gene lost 2 bases, with 5 bases spanning the gap. This CDR3 reads CASSYLSNTEAFF. In DNA form, the CDR3 reads TGTGCCAGCAGTTACTTGTCAAACACTGAAGCTTTCTTT.

The genes are TRBV7-9 and TRBJ2-2; 8 bases agree with TRBD1. The CDR3 has 15 amino acids. Germline V gene sequence: CDR1 SEHNR, CDR2 FQNEAQ (reference sequence). The junction had 4 bases not matched to a gene; V was cut back by 5 bases and J by 2 bases. CDR3 nucleotides: TGTGCCAGCAGCATCGACAGGGGAAACACCGGGGAGCTGTTTTTT. This sequence encodes CASSIDRGNTGELFF.